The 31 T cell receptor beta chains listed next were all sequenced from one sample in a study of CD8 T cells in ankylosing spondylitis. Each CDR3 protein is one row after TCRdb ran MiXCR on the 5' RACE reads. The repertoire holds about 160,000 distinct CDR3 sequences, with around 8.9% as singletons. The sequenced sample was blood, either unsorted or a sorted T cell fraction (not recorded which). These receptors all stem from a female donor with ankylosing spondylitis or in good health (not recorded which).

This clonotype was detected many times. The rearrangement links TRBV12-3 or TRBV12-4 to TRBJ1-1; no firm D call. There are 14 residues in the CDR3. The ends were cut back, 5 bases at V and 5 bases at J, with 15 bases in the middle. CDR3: CASSPQRAGTEAFF. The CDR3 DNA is TGTGCCAGCAGTCCGCAGAGGGCGGGAACTGAAGCTTTCTTT.

CDR3 loop: CAISEGVQETQYF. The DNA for the CDR3 is TGTGCCATCAGTGAGGGGGTCCAAGAGACCCAGTACTTC. The chain carries TRBV10-3 and TRBJ2-5; no clear D gene. Trimming removed 2 bases from V and 1 base from J, with 5 bases in between. The CDR3 runs 13 residues. Germline values: CDR1 ENHRY, CDR2 SYGVKD.

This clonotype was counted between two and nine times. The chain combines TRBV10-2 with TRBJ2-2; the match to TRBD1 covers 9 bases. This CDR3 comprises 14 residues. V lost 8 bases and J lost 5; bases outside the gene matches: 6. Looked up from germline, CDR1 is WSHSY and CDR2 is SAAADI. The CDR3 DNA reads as TGCGCCAGCCTCGATGGACAGGGGACCGGGGAGCTGTTTTTT. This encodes CASLDGQGTGELFF.

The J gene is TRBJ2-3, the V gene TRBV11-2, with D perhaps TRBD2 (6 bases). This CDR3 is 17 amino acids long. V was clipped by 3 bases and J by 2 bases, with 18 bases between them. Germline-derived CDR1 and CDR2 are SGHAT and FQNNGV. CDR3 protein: CASSLGGPGSVTDTQYF. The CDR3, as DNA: TGTGCCAGCAGCTTGGGAGGCCCGGGATCGGTCACAGATACGCAGTATTTT.

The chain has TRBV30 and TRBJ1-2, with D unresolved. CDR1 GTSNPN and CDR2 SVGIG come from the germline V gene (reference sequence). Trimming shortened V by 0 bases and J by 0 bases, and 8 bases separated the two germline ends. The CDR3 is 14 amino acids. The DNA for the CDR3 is TGTGCCTGGAGTGTACAAGACCCTAACTATGGCTACACCTTC. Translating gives CAWSVQDPNYGYTF.

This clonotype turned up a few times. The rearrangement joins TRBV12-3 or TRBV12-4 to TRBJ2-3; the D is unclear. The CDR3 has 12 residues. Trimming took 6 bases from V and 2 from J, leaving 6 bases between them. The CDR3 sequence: CASSPITDTQYF. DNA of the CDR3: TGTGCCAGCAGCCCTATCACAGATACGCAGTATTTT.

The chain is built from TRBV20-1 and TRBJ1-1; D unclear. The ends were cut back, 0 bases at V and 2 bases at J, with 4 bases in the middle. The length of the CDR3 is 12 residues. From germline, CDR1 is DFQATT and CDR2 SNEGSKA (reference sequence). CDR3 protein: CSAREPNTEAFF. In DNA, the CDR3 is TGCAGTGCTAGAGAACCTAACACTGAAGCTTTCTTT.

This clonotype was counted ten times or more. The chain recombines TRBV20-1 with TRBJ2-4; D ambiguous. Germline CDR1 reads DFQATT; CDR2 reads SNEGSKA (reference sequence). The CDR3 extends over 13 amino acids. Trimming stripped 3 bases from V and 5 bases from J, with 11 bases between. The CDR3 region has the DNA TGCAGTGCTAGCCCCCGGAATGAAAACATTCAGTACTTC. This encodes CSASPRNENIQYF.

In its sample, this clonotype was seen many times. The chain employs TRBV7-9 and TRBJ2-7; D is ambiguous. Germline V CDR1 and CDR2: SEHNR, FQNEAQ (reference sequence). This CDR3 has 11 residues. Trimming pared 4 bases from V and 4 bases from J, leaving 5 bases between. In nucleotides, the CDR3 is TGTGCCAGCAGCTCCAGATACGAGCAGTACTTC. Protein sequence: CASSSRYEQYF.

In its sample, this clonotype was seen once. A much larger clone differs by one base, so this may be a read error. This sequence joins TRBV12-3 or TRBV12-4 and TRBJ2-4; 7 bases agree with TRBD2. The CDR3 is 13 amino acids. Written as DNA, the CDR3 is TGTGCCAGCAGTCCTATGGGGGGGAACATTCAGAACTTC. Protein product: CASSPMGGNIQNF.

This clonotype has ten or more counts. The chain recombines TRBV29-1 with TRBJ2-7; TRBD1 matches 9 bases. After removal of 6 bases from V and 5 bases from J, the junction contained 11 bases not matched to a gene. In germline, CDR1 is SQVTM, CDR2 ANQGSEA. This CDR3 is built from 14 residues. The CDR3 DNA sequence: TGCAGCGTGGACGCCGGGACAGGGTACCACGAGCAGTACTTC. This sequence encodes CSVDAGTGYHEQYF.

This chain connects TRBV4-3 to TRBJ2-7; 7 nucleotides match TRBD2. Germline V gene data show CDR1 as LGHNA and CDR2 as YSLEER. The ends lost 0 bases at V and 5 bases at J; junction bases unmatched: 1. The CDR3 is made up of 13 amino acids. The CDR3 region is CASSQDGLDEQYF. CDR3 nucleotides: TGCGCCAGCAGCCAAGATGGACTAGACGAGCAGTACTTC.

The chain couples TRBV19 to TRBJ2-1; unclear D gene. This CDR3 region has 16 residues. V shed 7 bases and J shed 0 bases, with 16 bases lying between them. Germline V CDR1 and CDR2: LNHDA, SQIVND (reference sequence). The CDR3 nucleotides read TGTGCCAGTACCTCACGGGCGATGAGCTCCTACAATGAGCAGTTCTTC. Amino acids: CASTSRAMSSYNEQFF.

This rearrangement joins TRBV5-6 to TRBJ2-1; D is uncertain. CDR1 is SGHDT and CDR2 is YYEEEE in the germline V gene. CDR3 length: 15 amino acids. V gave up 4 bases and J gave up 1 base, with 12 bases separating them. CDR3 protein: CASSPAPTSYNEQFF. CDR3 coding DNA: TGTGCCAGCAGCCCCGCACCCACTTCCTACAATGAGCAGTTCTTC.

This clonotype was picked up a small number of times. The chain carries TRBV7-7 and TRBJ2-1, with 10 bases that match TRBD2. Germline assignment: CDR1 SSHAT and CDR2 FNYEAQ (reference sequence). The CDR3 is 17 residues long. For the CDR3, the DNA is TGTGCAGCAGGTCGGCCTAGCGGGAGAAGTTCCTACAATGAGCAGTTCTTC. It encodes CAAGRPSGRSSYNEQFF.

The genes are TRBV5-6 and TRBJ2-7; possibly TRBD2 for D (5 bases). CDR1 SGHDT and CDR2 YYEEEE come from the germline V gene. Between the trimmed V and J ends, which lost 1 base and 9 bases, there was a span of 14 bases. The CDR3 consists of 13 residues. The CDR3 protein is CASSLSRAGPQYF. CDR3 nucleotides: TGTGCCAGCAGCTTGAGTCGGGCGGGCCCGCAGTACTTC.

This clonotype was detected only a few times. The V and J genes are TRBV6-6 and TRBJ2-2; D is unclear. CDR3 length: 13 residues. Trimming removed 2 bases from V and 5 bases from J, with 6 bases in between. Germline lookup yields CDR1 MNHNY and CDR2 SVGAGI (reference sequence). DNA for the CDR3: TGTGCCAGCAGTTACGGCGTTACCGGGGAGCTGTTTTTT. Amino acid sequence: CASSYGVTGELFF.

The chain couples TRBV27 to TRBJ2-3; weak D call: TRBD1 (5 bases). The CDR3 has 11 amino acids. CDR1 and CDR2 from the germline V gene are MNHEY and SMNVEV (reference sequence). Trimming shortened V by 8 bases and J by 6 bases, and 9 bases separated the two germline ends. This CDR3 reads CASARQDTQYF. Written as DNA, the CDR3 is TGTGCCAGCGCCCGACAGGATACGCAGTATTTT.

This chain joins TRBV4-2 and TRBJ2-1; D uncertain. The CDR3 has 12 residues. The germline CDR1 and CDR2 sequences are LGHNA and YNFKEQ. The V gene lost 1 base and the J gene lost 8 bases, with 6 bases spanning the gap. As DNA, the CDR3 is TGTGCCAGCAGCCAAGTTAGTTATGAGCAGTTCTTC. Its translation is CASSQVSYEQFF.

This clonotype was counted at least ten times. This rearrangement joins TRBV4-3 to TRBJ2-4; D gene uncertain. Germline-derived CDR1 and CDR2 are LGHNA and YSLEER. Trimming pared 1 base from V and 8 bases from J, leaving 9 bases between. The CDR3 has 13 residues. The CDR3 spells CASSQGNMDIQYF. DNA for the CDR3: TGCGCCAGCAGCCAAGGGAATATGGACATTCAGTACTTC.

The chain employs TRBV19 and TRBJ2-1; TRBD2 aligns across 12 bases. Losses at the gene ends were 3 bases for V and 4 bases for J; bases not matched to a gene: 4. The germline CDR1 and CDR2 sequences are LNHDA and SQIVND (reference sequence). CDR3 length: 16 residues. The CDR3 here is CASSMGLAGGYNEQFF. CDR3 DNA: TGTGCCAGTAGTATGGGGCTAGCGGGAGGGTACAATGAGCAGTTCTTC.

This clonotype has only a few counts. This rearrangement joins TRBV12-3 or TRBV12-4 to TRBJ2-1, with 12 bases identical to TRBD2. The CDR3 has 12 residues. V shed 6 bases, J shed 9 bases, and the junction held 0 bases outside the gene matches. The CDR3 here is CASRGLAGEQFF. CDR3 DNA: TGTGCCAGCAGGGGACTAGCGGGTGAGCAGTTCTTC.

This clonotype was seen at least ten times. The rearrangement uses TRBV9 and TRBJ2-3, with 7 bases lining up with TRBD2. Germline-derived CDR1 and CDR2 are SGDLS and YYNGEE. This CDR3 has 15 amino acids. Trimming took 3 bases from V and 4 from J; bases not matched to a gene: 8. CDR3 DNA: TGTGCCAGCAGCGGCGGGGGAGAAAGGTCAGATACGCAGTATTTT. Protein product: CASSGGGERSDTQYF.

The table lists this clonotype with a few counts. The CDR3 nucleotides are TGTGCCAGCAGCTTGAATGGAGGGCTCGGGGACACTGAAGCTTTCTTT. Protein: CASSLNGGLGDTEAFF. The chain couples TRBV5-6 to TRBJ1-1, with D unresolved. Germline assignment: CDR1 SGHDT and CDR2 YYEEEE. Trimming removed 1 base at V and 3 bases at J, with 16 bases between. The CDR3 is made up of 16 amino acids.

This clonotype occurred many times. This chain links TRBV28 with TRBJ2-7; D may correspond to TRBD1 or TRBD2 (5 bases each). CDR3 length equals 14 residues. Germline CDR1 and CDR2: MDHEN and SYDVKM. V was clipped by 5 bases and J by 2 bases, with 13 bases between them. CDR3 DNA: TGTGCCAGCAGTCCGGACTCGACAGCCTACGAGCAGTACTTC. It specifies CASSPDSTAYEQYF.

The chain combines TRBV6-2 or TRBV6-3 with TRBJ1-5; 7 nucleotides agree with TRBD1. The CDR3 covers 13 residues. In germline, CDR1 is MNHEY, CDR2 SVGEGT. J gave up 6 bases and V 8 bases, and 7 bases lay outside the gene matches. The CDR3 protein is CASGDSLFQPQHF. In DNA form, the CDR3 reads TGTGCCAGCGGGGACAGTTTGTTTCAGCCCCAGCATTTT.

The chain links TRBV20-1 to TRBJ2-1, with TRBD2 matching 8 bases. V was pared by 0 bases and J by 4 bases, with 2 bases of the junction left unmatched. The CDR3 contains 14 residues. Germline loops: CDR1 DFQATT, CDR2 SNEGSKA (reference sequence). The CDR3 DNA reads TGCAGTGCTAGAGATTTAGCGGGGTACAATGAGCAGTTCTTC. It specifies CSARDLAGYNEQFF.

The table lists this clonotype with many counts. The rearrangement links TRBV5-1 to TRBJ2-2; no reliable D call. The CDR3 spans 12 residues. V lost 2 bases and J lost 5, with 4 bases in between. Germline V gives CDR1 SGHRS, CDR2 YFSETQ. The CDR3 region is CASSFLTGELFF. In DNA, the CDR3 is TGCGCCAGCAGCTTCCTAACCGGGGAGCTGTTTTTT.

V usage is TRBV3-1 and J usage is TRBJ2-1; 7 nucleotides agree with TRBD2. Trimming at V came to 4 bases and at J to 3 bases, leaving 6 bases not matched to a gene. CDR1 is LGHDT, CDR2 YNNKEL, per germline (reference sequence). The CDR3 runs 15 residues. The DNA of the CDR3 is TGTGCCAGCAGCCTTCGGACTAGGCTCTACAATGAGCAGTTCTTC. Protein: CASSLRTRLYNEQFF.

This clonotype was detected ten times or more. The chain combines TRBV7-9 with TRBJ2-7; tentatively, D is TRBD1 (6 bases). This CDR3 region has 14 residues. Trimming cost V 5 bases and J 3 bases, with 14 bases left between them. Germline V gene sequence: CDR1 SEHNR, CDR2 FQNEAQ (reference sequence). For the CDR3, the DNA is TGTGCCAGCAGCCTATCGGGACACCTCTACGAGCAGTACTTC. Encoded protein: CASSLSGHLYEQYF.

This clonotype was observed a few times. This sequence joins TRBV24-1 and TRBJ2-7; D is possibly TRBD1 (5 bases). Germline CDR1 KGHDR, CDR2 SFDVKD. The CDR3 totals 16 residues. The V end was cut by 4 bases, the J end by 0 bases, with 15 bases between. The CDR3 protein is CATSEASDTSSYEQYF. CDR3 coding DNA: TGTGCCACCAGTGAGGCGTCGGACACCAGCTCCTACGAGCAGTACTTC.